This TCR beta chain was found in a study of blood T cell repertoires in COVID-19. As for the study in general: From the United States, Italy and Spain came samples of acute and convalescent COVID-19. T cells, B-cell-depleted T cells, or PBMCs supplied cDNA or gDNA.

Germline V gene sequence: CDR1 SGHRS, CDR2 YFSETQ. The CDR3 spans 17 residues. The trim removed 4 bases at V and 0 bases at J, leaving 11 bases unmatched. The sample holds one count of this clone. In the authors' workflow: Estimation of nucleated cell counts was performed using reference gene primer amplification. The table came from immunoSEQ multiplex PCR; TCRdb's copy has only in-frame clones and leaves some out. The V and J calls and clone size are taken from that table; D and trimming were inferred from the DNA. The table records roughly 63,000 clones, approximately 79% of them present only once.

The genes are TRBV5-1 and TRBJ2-3; 7 positions agree with TRBD2. This receptor was obtained from a human donor in a cohort sampled during active COVID-19. Sequencing used peripheral blood. CDR3 bases: TGCGCCAGCAGCCGAGACTCGGGAGGCACCAGCACAGATACGCAGTATTTT. Its translation: CASSRDSGGTSTDTQYF.